Presented here are 15 T cell receptor beta chains from one specimen sequenced in a study of identical twins (dated by TCRdb to 2016 to 2017). Library construction relied on 5' RACE. The sequencing machine was an Illumina HiSeq 2000. The raw public data were reprocessed by TCRdb itself: fastp quality trimming at Q25, MiXCR clonotype calling, in-frame beta chains only. One record per CDR3 amino acid sequence lists the most common genes and DNA. The sample profile shows nearly 650,000 distinct CDR3 sequences; roughly 7.1% of them were found once. The top ten clones comprise roughly 1.6% of the sample. In addition, the sample was reused for a study of yellow fever vaccine responses in identical twins.

The material sequenced was PBMCs. The receptors here all came from a woman aged 18-35 years in good health.

The J gene is TRBJ1-1, the V gene TRBV5-1; D might be TRBD1 (5 bases). The CDR3 is 13 residues long. V was trimmed by 5 bases and J by 0 bases, leaving 8 bases between them. Per germline, CDR1 SGHRS and CDR2 YFSETQ. Here the CDR3 reads CASRRDLNTEAFF. DNA of the CDR3: TGCGCCAGCAGAAGGGACCTGAACACTGAAGCTTTCTTT.

The chain combines TRBV5-5 with TRBJ1-5, with a possible D match to TRBD1 (5 bases). CDR1 is SGHKS and CDR2 is YYEKEE in the germline V gene (reference sequence). V was shortened by 2 bases and J by 3 bases, with 15 bases between the two germline ends. The CDR3 is 16 residues long. Written as DNA, the CDR3 is TGTGCCAGCAGCTTCGATGGGACGGCTATCAATCAGCCCCAGCATTTT. Amino acid sequence: CASSFDGTAINQPQHF.

This chain uses TRBV25-1 with TRBJ2-2; D is perhaps TRBD2 (6 bases). Trimming took 3 bases from V and 0 from J, leaving 23 bases between them. CDR3 length equals 20 residues. CDR1 is MGHDK, CDR2 SYGVNS, per germline. This chain's CDR3 is CASSEFAGSAQSTNTGELFF. CDR3 bases: TGTGCCAGCAGTGAGTTCGCGGGATCTGCGCAATCGACGAACACCGGGGAGCTGTTTTTT.

This clonotype was picked up a small number of times. J is TRBJ2-5 and V is TRBV15; D possibly corresponds to TRBD2 (6 bases). V was trimmed by 7 bases and J by 3 bases, leaving 18 bases between them. CDR3 size: 15 residues. CDR1 is LNHNV and CDR2 is YYDKDF in the germline V gene (reference sequence). The CDR3 DNA follows: TGTGCCACCAACCCACAGCGGGTTTCCAAAGAGACCCAGTACTTC. Translating gives CATNPQRVSKETQYF.

There are a few counts of this clonotype. This chain connects TRBV28 to TRBJ2-3; 10 positions agree with TRBD2. The V gene end was trimmed by 5 bases and the J gene end by 7 bases; junction bases not matched to a gene: 9. From germline, CDR1 is MDHEN and CDR2 SYDVKM. This CDR3 comprises 15 residues. The CDR3 coding sequence is TGTGCCAGCAGTCCGCCTAGCGGGAGTTTGAATACGCAGTATTTT. It translates to CASSPPSGSLNTQYF.

This rearrangement joins TRBV2 to TRBJ2-1; TRBD1 is a possible D gene (6 bases). The V gene's germline CDR1 is SNHLY and CDR2 FYNNEI. This CDR3 is 14 amino acids long. Trimming took 6 bases from V and 0 from J, leaving 9 bases between them. The CDR3 DNA is TGTGCCAGCAGGGACAGAAACTCCTACAATGAGCAGTTCTTC. Its protein is CASRDRNSYNEQFF.

This clonotype has a count of ten or more. J is TRBJ2-1 and V is TRBV12-3 or TRBV12-4, with no clear D. The CDR3 sequence is 12 residues long. Trimming shortened V by 2 bases and J by 14 bases, and 13 bases separated the two germline ends. DNA of the CDR3: TGTGCCAGCAGTTTATCCGGGCAGAAAAAGTTCTTC. Translated, it gives CASSLSGQKKFF.

The CDR3 loop reads CASSLGAGPETQYF. DNA of the CDR3: TGTGCCAGCAGCTTAGGGGCGGGGCCAGAGACCCAGTACTTC. V and J are TRBV7-9 and TRBJ2-5, with D possibly matching TRBD2 (6 bases). V lost 1 base, J lost 4 bases, and 10 bases lay in between. Per the germline V gene, CDR1 is SEHNR and CDR2 is FQNEAQ (reference sequence). CDR3 length equals 14 residues.

The chain joins TRBV5-8 to TRBJ2-5; D unresolved. The CDR3 has 15 residues. The germline V gene has CDR1 SGHTS and CDR2 YDEGEE. V was clipped by 3 bases and J by 4 bases, with 16 bases between them. The CDR3 nucleotides read TGTGCCAGCAGCTCCAGTTTTTACAGTGGAGAGACCCAGTACTTC. Protein product: CASSSSFYSGETQYF.

This clonotype was counted only a few times. The V gene is TRBV5-6, the J gene TRBJ2-7, with D maybe TRBD1 (5 bases). The CDR3 runs to 16 residues. CDR1 is SGHDT and CDR2 is YYEEEE in the germline V gene. Between the trimmed V and J ends, which lost 7 bases and 3 bases, there was a span of 23 bases. The chain's CDR3 is CASPAPRTPIHYEQYF. The CDR3 bases are TGTGCCAGCCCCGCCCCGAGGACACCGATCCACTACGAGCAGTACTTC.

Only a few counts were recorded for this clonotype. A junction end diverges from the germline sequence, so it may reflect a read error. The CDR3 nucleotides read TGTGCCAGCAGCTTAGGGAGTCTTAGACGGTTT. Translation: CASSLGSLRRF. The chain joins TRBV7-8 to TRBJ1-1; D call uncertain. Looked up from germline, CDR1 is SGHVS and CDR2 is FQNEAQ. This CDR3 spans 11 amino acids.

Only a few counts were recorded for this clonotype. The chain links TRBV15 to TRBJ1-1, with D perhaps matching TRBD1 (5 bases). Looked up from germline, CDR1 is LNHNV and CDR2 is YYDKDF (reference sequence). The CDR3 contains 16 residues. V lost 0 bases and J 3 bases, leaving 14 bases between the germline ends. The CDR3 loop reads CATSRDRLSGDTEAFF. The CDR3 coding sequence is TGTGCCACCAGCAGAGATCGGCTCTCGGGGGACACTGAAGCTTTCTTT.

This clonotype was observed a handful of times. The CDR3, as DNA: TGCAGTGCTTCCGGGACTAGCGCGTCCTACGAGCAGTACTTC. Translating gives CSASGTSASYEQYF. The chain has TRBV20-1 and TRBJ2-7; 10 nucleotides agree with TRBD2. Germline V gives CDR1 DFQATT, CDR2 SNEGSKA (reference sequence). The V gene end was trimmed by 5 bases and the J gene end by 1 base; junction bases not matched to a gene: 5. The CDR3 has 14 residues.

The chain uses TRBV7-2 and TRBJ2-1, with D tentatively TRBD1 or TRBD2 (5 bases each). The CDR3 loop spans 15 amino acids. V was trimmed by 5 bases and J by 7 bases, leaving 18 bases between them. Germline V gene data show CDR1 as SGHTA and CDR2 as FQGNSA. CDR3 bases: TGTGCCAGCAGCGTAACCGGGGTCTGGGGGAATGAGCAGTTCTTC. Encoded protein: CASSVTGVWGNEQFF.

This clonotype was found a few times. This chain connects TRBV29-1 to TRBJ2-7; 9 bases map to TRBD1. CDR1 and CDR2 (germline): SQVTM, ANQGSEA. Trimming at V came to 1 base and at J to 6 bases, leaving 10 bases not matched to a gene. The CDR3 is 15 residues long. CDR3 sequence reads: CSVEGGTGIRGEQYF. The CDR3 DNA reads TGCAGCGTTGAAGGCGGGACAGGGATTAGGGGCGAGCAGTACTTC.